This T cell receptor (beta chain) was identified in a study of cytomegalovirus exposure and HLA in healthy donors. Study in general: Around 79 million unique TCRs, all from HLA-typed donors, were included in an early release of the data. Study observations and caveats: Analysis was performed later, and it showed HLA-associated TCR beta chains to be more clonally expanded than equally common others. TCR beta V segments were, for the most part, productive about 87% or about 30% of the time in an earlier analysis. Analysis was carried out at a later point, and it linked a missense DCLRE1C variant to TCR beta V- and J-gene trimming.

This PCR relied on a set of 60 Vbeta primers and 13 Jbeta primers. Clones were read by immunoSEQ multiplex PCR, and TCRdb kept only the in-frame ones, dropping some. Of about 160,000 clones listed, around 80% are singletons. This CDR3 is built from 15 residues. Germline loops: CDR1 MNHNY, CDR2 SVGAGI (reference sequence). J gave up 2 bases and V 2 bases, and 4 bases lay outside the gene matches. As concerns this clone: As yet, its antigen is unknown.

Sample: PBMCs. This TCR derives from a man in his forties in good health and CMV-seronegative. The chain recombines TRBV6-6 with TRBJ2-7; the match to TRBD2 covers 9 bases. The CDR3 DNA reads TGTGCCAGCAGTTACGGACTAGCGATGGCCTACGAGCAGTACTTC. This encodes CASSYGLAMAYEQYF.